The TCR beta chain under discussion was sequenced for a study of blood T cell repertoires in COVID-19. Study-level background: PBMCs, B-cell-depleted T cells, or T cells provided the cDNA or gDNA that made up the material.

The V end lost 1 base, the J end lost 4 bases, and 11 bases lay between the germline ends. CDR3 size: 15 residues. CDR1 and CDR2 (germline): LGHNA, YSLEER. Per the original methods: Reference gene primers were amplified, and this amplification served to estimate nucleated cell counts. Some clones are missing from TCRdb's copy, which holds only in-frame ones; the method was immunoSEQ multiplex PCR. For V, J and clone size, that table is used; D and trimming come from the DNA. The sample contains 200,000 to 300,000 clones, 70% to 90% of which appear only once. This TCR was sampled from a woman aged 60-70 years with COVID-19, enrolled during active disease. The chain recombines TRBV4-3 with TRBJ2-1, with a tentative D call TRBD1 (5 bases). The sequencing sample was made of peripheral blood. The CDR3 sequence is CASSQGGAVYNEQFF. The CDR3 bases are TGCGCCAGCAGCCAAGGGGGCGCGGTTTACAATGAGCAGTTCTTC.